This T cell receptor (beta chain) was obtained from a study of T cell responses to AZD1222 COVID-19 vaccine. V was cut by 3 bases and J by 6 bases, with 11 bases left in between. This CDR3 spans 12 amino acids. The germline CDR1 and CDR2 sequences are DFQATT and SNEGSKA (reference sequence). Points from the study as a whole: Of the AZD1222 recipients, only 5 or 6 were seropositive at baseline. Across the whole spike, CD4 TCRs peaked at regions 160-218 and 743-854. Donors, mostly white British, included more females; clonal diversity was possibly underestimated. Breadth and depth of Spike-specific TCRs rose after two AZD1222 doses.

Comment on this clone: Its target is unknown.

Sequencing used immunoSEQ multiplex PCR; TCRdb keeps in-frame clones, though not all of them. The sample has 120,000 or so clones, 70% to 90% seen once. The material sequenced was peripheral blood, taken 28 days after the second AZD1222 dose. This sequence joins TRBV20-1 and TRBJ1-2; a weak D match, TRBD1 (5 bases). This TCR was sampled from an adult who received the AZD1222 COVID-19 vaccine. CDR3 sequence: CSASKRGDGYTF. The CDR3 nucleotides read TGCAGTGCTAGTAAAAGGGGAGATGGCTACACCTTC.